The 20 T cell receptor beta chains presented below share a single source sample, sequenced in a study of control samples from healthy donors and cancer patients. Libraries were prepared by immunoSEQ multiplex PCR; TCRdb keeps only in-frame clonotypes and omits some of them. The sample includes 110,000 or so clones, 83% of them seen just once. Sequenced: blood. The receptors here all came from a woman aged 50 to 65 in good health.

The sample holds a few counts of this clone. The V and J genes are TRBV14 and TRBJ2-1; 8 bases are shared with TRBD2. The CDR3 covers 17 residues. Germline trimming cut 0 bases from V and 10 bases from J; bases unmatched to any gene: 14. CDR1 is SGHDN, CDR2 FVKESK, per germline. Here the CDR3 reads CASSQETGTRQRAEQFF. CDR3 in DNA: TGTGCCAGCAGCCAAGAAACGGGGACTAGACAAAGGGCCGAGCAGTTCTTC.

The gene calls are TRBV30 and TRBJ1-4; D is unclear. The CDR3 extends over 14 amino acids. The V gene lost 1 base and the J gene lost 7 bases, with 13 bases spanning the gap. Germline loops: CDR1 GTSNPN, CDR2 SVGIG (reference sequence). This CDR3 reads CAWSEGVVTEKLFF. DNA of the CDR3: TGTGCCTGGAGTGAAGGAGTGGTTACTGAAAAACTGTTTTTT.

This chain links TRBV19 with TRBJ2-7; 7 bases line up with TRBD1. This CDR3 spans 16 amino acids. V lost 2 bases, J lost 3 bases, and 10 bases stayed unmatched. The germline V gene encodes CDR1 LNHDA and CDR2 SQIVND (reference sequence). CDR3 sequence: CASSIKFAGGLYEQYF. The CDR3 DNA reads as TGTGCCAGTAGTATAAAGTTTGCAGGGGGTCTCTACGAGCAGTACTTC.

V is TRBV6-2 or TRBV6-3 and J is TRBJ1-4; 9 bases match TRBD1. Looked up from germline, CDR1 is MNHEY and CDR2 is SVGEGT. This CDR3 has 13 residues. The J segment lost 8 bases and the V segment lost 5 bases, leaving 3 bases of the junction unmatched. In DNA form, the CDR3 reads TGTGCCAGCAGTGACAGGGGGAAAGAAAAACTGTTTTTT. Translating gives CASSDRGKEKLFF.

The V gene is TRBV28, the J gene TRBJ2-3; 7 bases line up with TRBD2. Trimming cost V 3 bases and J 5 bases; bases outside gene matches: 11. Germline loops: CDR1 MDHEN, CDR2 SYDVKM. The CDR3 has 16 residues. In DNA, the CDR3 is TGTGCCAGCAGTTTGGGGGGAAGGTTAGCGGGAGATACGCAGTATTTT. Translation: CASSLGGRLAGDTQYF.

This clone was recorded only once. The chain links TRBV5-1 to TRBJ2-1; 15 nucleotides match TRBD2. The J segment lost 4 bases and the V segment lost 5 bases, leaving 13 bases of the junction unmatched. The CDR3 runs to 19 residues. From germline, CDR1 is SGHRS and CDR2 YFSETQ. The CDR3 coding sequence is TGCGCCAGCAGGAAGGGGACTAGCGGGGGGTCGCCCGGGTACAATGAGCAGTTCTTC. It is translated as CASRKGTSGGSPGYNEQFF.

The V gene is TRBV19, the J gene TRBJ1-4, with no clear D. This CDR3 spans 18 amino acids. V lost 2 bases, J lost 0 bases, and 16 bases lay in between. CDR1 LNHDA and CDR2 SQIVND come from the germline V gene (reference sequence). The CDR3 DNA sequence: TGTGCCAGTAGTATACCCCCTCGGGCCAGCGCAACTAATGAAAAACTGTTTTTT. The encoded protein is CASSIPPRASATNEKLFF. Filled out from reference TRBV19 and TRBJ1-4, the complete variable domain reads DGGITQSPKYLFRKEGQNVTLSCEQNLNHDAMYWYRQDPGQGLRLIYYSQIVNDFQKGDIAEGYSVSREKKESFPLTVTSAQKNPTAFYLCASSIPPRASATNEKLFFGSGTQLSVL.

The V gene is TRBV29-1, the J gene TRBJ1-3; 7 bases map to TRBD1. This CDR3 contains 13 residues. J gave up 11 bases and V 7 bases, and 14 bases lay outside the gene matches. Germline loops: CDR1 SQVTM, CDR2 ANQGSEA. Written as DNA, the CDR3 is TGCAGCGCCACGACAGGGTTTGGAGTTCCCATATATTTT. As protein: CSATTGFGVPIYF.

The chain joins TRBV11-2 to TRBJ1-2; no clear D gene. The CDR3 loop spans 13 amino acids. Between the trimmed V and J ends, which lost 2 bases and 3 bases, there was a span of 7 bases. The germline V gene encodes CDR1 SGHAT and CDR2 FQNNGV. The CDR3, as DNA: TGTGCCAGCAGCTTAAACAGAGACTATGGCTACACCTTC. This encodes CASSLNRDYGYTF.

V usage is TRBV5-1 and J usage is TRBJ1-4; maybe TRBD1 (5 bases). Germline V CDR1 and CDR2: SGHRS, YFSETQ. V was shortened by 3 bases and J by 0 bases, with 15 bases between the two germline ends. The CDR3 loop spans 17 amino acids. CDR3 bases: TGCGCCAGCAGCTGGGGGGGTGGCTCCACAACTAATGAAAAACTGTTTTTT. It is translated as CASSWGGGSTTNEKLFF. Full variable domain (outside the CDR3, taken from reference TRBV5-1 and TRBJ1-4): KAGVTQTPRYLIKTRGQQVTLSCSPISGHRSVSWYQQTPGQGLQFLFEYFSETQRNKGNFPGRFSGRQFSNSRSEMNVSTLELGDSALYLCASSWGGGSTTNEKLFFGSGTQLSVL.

This clone was counted a single time. V and J are TRBV27 and TRBJ1-6; 9 positions match TRBD1. Germline V gives CDR1 MNHEY, CDR2 SMNVEV (reference sequence). Germline trimming cut 2 bases from V and 5 bases from J; bases unmatched to any gene: 7. This CDR3 region has 17 residues. Here the CDR3 reads CASSLQLRTGDNSPLHF. CDR3 DNA: TGTGCCAGCAGTTTACAGCTTCGGACAGGGGATAATTCACCCCTCCACTTT.

In this sample, this clone turned up once. V is TRBV9 and J is TRBJ2-1, with D perhaps given as TRBD1 or TRBD2 (5 bases each). Trimming took off 4 bases at V and 4 bases at J, with 15 bases between the two ends. The V gene's germline CDR1 is SGDLS and CDR2 YYNGEE. The CDR3 runs 15 residues. This CDR3 is CASSLGGDTYNEQFF. The CDR3 bases are TGTGCCAGCAGCCTTGGGGGAGACACTTACAATGAGCAGTTCTTC. The full variable domain, with the rest looked up from reference TRBV9 and TRBJ2-1, is DSGVTQTPKHLITATGQRVTLRCSPRSGDLSVYWYQQSLDQGLQFLIQYYNGEERAKGNILERFSAQQFPDLHSELNLSSLELGDSALYFCASSLGGDTYNEQFFGPGTRLTVL.

This chain links TRBV2 with TRBJ2-3, with 11 bases that match TRBD2. Germline V gives CDR1 SNHLY, CDR2 FYNNEI. Losses at the gene ends were 6 bases for V and 0 bases for J; bases not matched to a gene: 8. The CDR3 has 17 residues. CDR3 residues: CASRRRTSGSSTDTQYF. The CDR3 DNA is TGTGCCAGCAGACGCCGGACTAGCGGGTCTAGCACAGATACGCAGTATTTT.

The chain carries TRBV11-2 and TRBJ2-4; TRBD1 matches 8 bases. The CDR3 has 13 amino acids. V lost 5 bases, J lost 6 bases, and 3 bases stayed unmatched. The V gene's germline CDR1 is SGHAT and CDR2 FQNNGV. The CDR3 coding sequence is TGTGCCAGCAGCCAGGGGGCAGTAAACATTCAGTACTTC. The encoded protein is CASSQGAVNIQYF.

The chain couples TRBV7-9 to TRBJ1-1; no definite D call. Trimming took off 1 base at V and 4 bases at J, with 10 bases between the two ends. There are 14 residues in the CDR3. Germline loops: CDR1 SEHNR, CDR2 FQNEAQ (reference sequence). CDR3 nucleotides: TGTGCCAGCAGCTTAGTCGGGGTATCCACTGAAGCTTTCTTT. Protein sequence: CASSLVGVSTEAFF.

This clone was seen at least ten times. This chain joins TRBV3-1 (or the pseudogene TRBV3-2) and TRBJ2-2; 7 bases are a match to TRBD1. From germline, CDR1 is LGHDT and CDR2 YNNKEL (reference sequence). J was trimmed by 3 bases and V by 6 bases; bases with no gene match: 7. The CDR3 extends over 15 amino acids. In nucleotides, the CDR3 is TGTGCCAGCAGACCTAGACAGGGCTACACCGGGGAGCTGTTTTTT. It yields the protein CASRPRQGYTGELFF.

This clone has just a few counts. Other DNA sequences of this sample code for an identical CDR3. The gene calls are TRBV7-2 and TRBJ2-5; D uncertain. Germline V lookup: CDR1 SGHTA, CDR2 FQGNSA. CDR3 size: 15 residues. V dropped 2 bases and J dropped 1 base, with 11 bases sitting between them. CDR3 sequence reads: CASSLSVQSQETQYF. CDR3 bases: TGTGCCAGCAGCTTATCGGTACAGAGCCAAGAGACCCAGTACTTC.

J is TRBJ2-1 and V is TRBV5-8; no firm D call. The germline V and J ends were trimmed by 10 bases and 0 bases, with 20 bases remaining between them. Germline values: CDR1 SGHTS, CDR2 YDEGEE. CDR3 length: 16 amino acids. CDR3 region: CAGRSRQRLSYNEQFF. Here the CDR3 DNA reads TGTGCCGGAAGGAGTAGGCAGCGTCTCTCCTACAATGAGCAGTTCTTC. The full variable domain, in which reference TRBV5-8 and TRBJ2-1 provide the parts outside the CDR3, is EAGVTQSPTHLIKTRGQQATLRCSPISGHTSVYWYQQALGLGLQFLLWYDEGEERNRGNFPPRFSGRQFPNYSSELNVNALELEDSALYLCAGRSRQRLSYNEQFFGPGTRLTVL.

This chain connects TRBV9 to TRBJ2-3; possibly TRBD1 or TRBD2 for D (6 bases each). The CDR3 length is 14 residues. V shed 0 bases and J shed 11 bases, with 16 bases lying between them. Germline V CDR1 and CDR2: SGDLS, YYNGEE. The DNA for the CDR3 is TGTGCCAGCAGCGTAGAGTGGGGGGCTAGCCGGCAGTATTTT. Its translation is CASSVEWGASRQYF.

This clone was picked up a small number of times. The chain combines TRBV4-3 with TRBJ1-3; TRBD1 agrees at 9 bases. With 5 bases clipped from V and 4 bases from J, the junction kept 9 bases outside the gene matches. The CDR3 length is 16 residues. Germline loops: CDR1 LGHNA, CDR2 YSLEER. The CDR3 DNA sequence: TGCGCCAGCAGCAAAACAGGGGGCCGGAGGGGAAACACCATATATTTT. It codes for CASSKTGGRRGNTIYF.